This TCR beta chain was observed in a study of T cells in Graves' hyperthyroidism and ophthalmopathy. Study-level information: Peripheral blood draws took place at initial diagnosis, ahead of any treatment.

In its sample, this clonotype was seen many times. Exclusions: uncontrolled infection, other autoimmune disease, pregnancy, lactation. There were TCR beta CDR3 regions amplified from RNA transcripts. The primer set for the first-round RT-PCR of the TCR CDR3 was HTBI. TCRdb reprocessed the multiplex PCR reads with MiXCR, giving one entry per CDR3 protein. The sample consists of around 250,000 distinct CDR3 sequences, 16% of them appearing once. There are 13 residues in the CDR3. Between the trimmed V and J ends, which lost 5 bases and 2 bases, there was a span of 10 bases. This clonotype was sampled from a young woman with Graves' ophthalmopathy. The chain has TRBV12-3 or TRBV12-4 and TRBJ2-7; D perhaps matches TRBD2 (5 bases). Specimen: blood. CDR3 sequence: CASSTGEPYEQYF. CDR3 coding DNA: TGTGCCAGCAGTACCGGGGAACCCTACGAGCAGTACTTC.